These T cell receptor beta chains were read from a single sample in a study of T cell repertoires in cytomegalovirus infection. TCRdb reanalysed the reads using MiXCR and keeps one entry per CDR3 protein. Of more than 650,000 distinct CDR3 sequences listed, 35% to 45% are singletons. The material sequenced was PBMCs. The source is a human donor in good health (CMV status not recorded). Some clones in this sample may be carry-over from other donors' samples. Both conserved end residues are trimmed from each CDR3. The D gene is left open where the match is weak.

V gene,D gene,J gene,CDR3 protein
TRBV23-1,-,TRBJ1-4,ARGRHHNEKLF
TRBV5-1,-,TRBJ1-1,ASRGTIEAF
TRBV7-2,-,TRBJ2-2,ATKQRTDLNTGELF
TRBV5-1,-,TRBJ2-6,ASSSDRPSGANVLT
TRBV7-9,-,TRBJ1-2,ASSHSTAAGYT
TRBV4-2,TRBD2,TRBJ2-5,ASSPGRREGRKTQY
TRBV11-3,-,TRBJ2-1,ASSYRGSSYNEQF
TRBV19,-,TRBJ1-2,ASSRPGTGGYT
TRBV7-9,-,TRBJ2-7,AISWAGRYYEQY
TRBV6-1,-,TRBJ1-5,ASTDSSAYQPQH
TRBV7-8,-,TRBJ1-2,ASSLGPGDNYGYT
TRBV27,TRBD2,TRBJ2-1,ASSPGGGHNEQF
TRBV12-3/TRBV12-4,-,TRBJ1-6,ASSLGTGRYNSPLH
TRBV10-3,-,TRBJ2-1,AISAVSSYNEQF
TRBV28,-,TRBJ1-3,ATRAGATGNTIY
TRBV7-6,-,TRBJ2-7,ASSPTTGYEQY
TRBV6-5,TRBD2,TRBJ2-6,ASRTSGSGANVLT
TRBV4-1,-,TRBJ1-2,ASSQGRVRDYGYT
TRBV7-8,-,TRBJ2-3,ASSQPRTLADTQY
TRBV6-1,-,TRBJ2-7,ASSPYEIEQY
TRBV7-9,-,TRBJ2-1,ASSPATVYNEQF
TRBV9,-,TRBJ2-7,ASSVGARDEQY
TRBV12-3/TRBV12-4,-,TRBJ1-1,ASSFRSDTEAF
TRBV7-9,TRBD2,TRBJ2-3,ASSAPTSGTTDTQY
TRBV2,TRBD1,TRBJ2-1,ASNPQGPEDEQF
TRBV5-5,TRBD1,TRBJ1-1,ASSLKLGTGVLGNLKAF
TRBV4-2,-,TRBJ1-2,ASSRRGEGFNGYT
TRBV6-5,-,TRBJ2-2,ASSLLGELF
TRBV5-4,-,TRBJ1-6,AIQDRNSPLH
TRBV19,-,TRBJ1-6,ASSNRQENSPLH
TRBV7-9,-,TRBJ1-3,ASSLDGLTSGNTIY
TRBV6-1,TRBD1,TRBJ1-2,ASLSTGRNYGYT
TRBV4-2,TRBD1,TRBJ2-3,ASSPLLGQGTDTQY
TRBV12-3/TRBV12-4,TRBD1,TRBJ1-5,ASSMQGQGPAPQH
TRBV2,TRBD1,TRBJ1-5,ASSVGTGGLQPQH
TRBV28,-,TRBJ1-5,ASSLRGLGVNQPQH
TRBV29-1,-,TRBJ1-1,SVEARNTEAF
TRBV6-5,-,TRBJ1-5,ASSYSIGGNQPQH
TRBV29-1,-,TRBJ1-3,SAARVSGNTIY
TRBV7-9,-,TRBJ2-7,ASSLSGLLTYEQY
TRBV20-1,-,TRBJ1-5,SAPPPDVNQPQH
TRBV28,-,TRBJ2-3,ASSEQRSTDTQY
TRBV7-2,-,TRBJ2-1,ASSLVEGRGSEQF
TRBV7-9,-,TRBJ2-7,ASSLEGLSYEQY